Below, 2 T cell receptor beta chains from the same sample are listed, as sequenced in a study of shared clonotypes between healthy human individuals. Sequenced by immunoSEQ multiplex PCR; TCRdb stores in-frame clones only, minus some. The table lists under 600,000 clones, roughly 98% of them singletons. Selected positively for CCR7 and CD45RO-negative, naive CD8 cells excluded terminally differentiated effector memory CD45RA+ cells. The specimen was naive CD8+ T cells sorted from blood. The receptor source for this set is a man aged 30 to 39 in good health.

This chain links TRBV5-1 with TRBJ2-1; 10 bases line up with TRBD2. CDR1 and CDR2 from the germline V gene are SGHRS and YFSETQ. The J segment lost 2 bases and the V segment lost 3 bases, leaving 8 bases of the junction unmatched. The CDR3 contains 17 residues. This CDR3 reads CASSSARLAGAYNEQFF. The CDR3 region has the DNA TGCGCCAGCAGCTCGGCGAGGCTAGCGGGAGCCTACAATGAGCAGTTCTTC.

V and J are TRBV29-1 and TRBJ2-7, with 8 bases that match TRBD1. CDR3 size: 14 residues. Trimming removed 1 base from V and 2 bases from J; junction bases left unmatched: 4. Looked up from germline, CDR1 is SQVTM and CDR2 is ANQGSEA. The CDR3 sequence is CSVEATGETYEQYF. CDR3 nucleotides: TGCAGCGTTGAAGCGACAGGGGAGACCTACGAGCAGTACTTC.